The rows below give T cell receptor beta chains drawn from one sample of a study of patients and donors after allogeneic stem cell transplantation. MiXCR was run by TCRdb on the RT-PCR reads, yielding one entry per CDR3 protein. The data contain 920,000 or so distinct CDR3 sequences, roughly 18% of them singletons. The sequenced material came from blood, either unsorted or a sorted T cell fraction (not recorded which). Every receptor here comes from a human donor who was either an allogeneic HSCT recipient or a stem cell or donor lymphocyte infusion donor (not recorded which). It is not recorded whose cells these are; they may come from a transplant donor. Each CDR3 is given with its conserved first and last residue. The order of the fields is CDR3 length, clone size, J gene, D gene, V gene, CDR3 DNA, CDR3 protein. The D gene is left open where the match is weak. Only part of the rows carry a size: once, few, many, or a class if the clone is expanded.

cdr3_length: 15
clone_size: NA
j_call: TRBJ1-1
d_call: TRBD1
v_call: TRBV24-1
cdr3_nt: TGTGCCACCAGTGATTCTGGGACAGGAAGGACTGAAGCTTTCTTT
cdr3_aa: CATSDSGTGRTEAFF

cdr3_length: 18
clone_size: NA
j_call: TRBJ2-2
d_call: TRBD2
v_call: TRBV3-1
cdr3_nt: TGTGCCAGCAGCCAAGCATGGAGCGGGAGCCCCTTCACCGGGGAGCTGTTTTTT
cdr3_aa: CASSQAWSGSPFTGELFF

cdr3_length: 13
clone_size: NA
j_call: TRBJ1-3
d_call: NA
v_call: TRBV10-3
cdr3_nt: TGTGCCATCAGGCGGATCTCTGGAAACACCATATATTTT
cdr3_aa: CAIRRISGNTIYF

cdr3_length: 13
clone_size: few
j_call: TRBJ2-7
d_call: NA
v_call: TRBV20-1
cdr3_nt: TGCAGTGCCCCGAGGGGGGACACCTACGAGCAGTACTTC
cdr3_aa: CSAPRGDTYEQYF

cdr3_length: 14
clone_size: NA
j_call: TRBJ2-5
d_call: NA
v_call: TRBV20-1
cdr3_nt: TGCAGTGCCCGTACCGGGACTCGTCAAGAGACCCAGTACTTC
cdr3_aa: CSARTGTRQETQYF

cdr3_length: 14
clone_size: NA
j_call: TRBJ1-2
d_call: NA
v_call: TRBV12-3/TRBV12-4
cdr3_nt: TGTGCCAGCAGTTTAGCCCGCTCTCTAGGTGGCTACACCTTC
cdr3_aa: CASSLARSLGGYTF

cdr3_length: 15
clone_size: few
j_call: TRBJ1-5
d_call: NA
v_call: TRBV6-1
cdr3_nt: TGTGCCAGCAGCGATTCCGGGACAAGAAGTCAGCCCCAGCATTTT
cdr3_aa: CASSDSGTRSQPQHF

cdr3_length: 15
clone_size: few
j_call: TRBJ2-1
d_call: TRBD1
v_call: TRBV5-1
cdr3_nt: TGCGCCAGCAGCTTGGGGGACAGGCCGCACAATGAGCAGTTCTTC
cdr3_aa: CASSLGDRPHNEQFF

cdr3_length: 12
clone_size: few
j_call: TRBJ2-7
d_call: NA
v_call: TRBV20-1
cdr3_nt: TGCAGTGCGCTATCAACCACCTACGAGCAGTATTTC
cdr3_aa: CSALSTTYEQYF

cdr3_length: 12
clone_size: NA
j_call: TRBJ2-7
d_call: NA
v_call: TRBV2
cdr3_nt: TGTGCCAGCAGTGTTGGTCGATACGAGCAGTACTTC
cdr3_aa: CASSVGRYEQYF

cdr3_length: 16
clone_size: few
j_call: TRBJ1-2
d_call: NA
v_call: TRBV9
cdr3_nt: TGTGCCAGCAGCGTAGAGTCCGGGGGGCCCCTCTATGGCTACACCTTC
cdr3_aa: CASSVESGGPLYGYTF

cdr3_length: 13
clone_size: NA
j_call: TRBJ2-1
d_call: NA
v_call: TRBV7-2
cdr3_nt: TGTGCCAGCCCGGGTGGGGCTTACAATGAGCAGTTCTTC
cdr3_aa: CASPGGAYNEQFF

cdr3_length: 13
clone_size: few
j_call: TRBJ1-5
d_call: NA
v_call: TRBV7-8
cdr3_nt: TGTGCCAGCAGCTCGGACAGCTATCAGCCCCAGCATTTT
cdr3_aa: CASSSDSYQPQHF

cdr3_length: 14
clone_size: NA
j_call: TRBJ2-1
d_call: TRBD2
v_call: TRBV7-9
cdr3_nt: TGTGCCAGCAGCTTAGAAGTAGCGGGAGATGAGCAGTTCTTC
cdr3_aa: CASSLEVAGDEQFF

cdr3_length: 16
clone_size: NA
j_call: TRBJ2-7
d_call: TRBD1
v_call: TRBV7-9
cdr3_nt: TGTGCCAGCAGCCCGATTTTTGGCGACAGGGACTACGAGCAGTACTTC
cdr3_aa: CASSPIFGDRDYEQYF

cdr3_length: 17
clone_size: NA
j_call: TRBJ1-6
d_call: NA
v_call: TRBV6-1
cdr3_nt: TGTGCCAGCAGCCCTGGTGCGGATAGCTCCTATAATTCACCCCTCCACTTT
cdr3_aa: CASSPGADSSYNSPLHF

cdr3_length: 12
clone_size: few
j_call: TRBJ2-3
d_call: NA
v_call: TRBV5-5
cdr3_nt: TGTGCCAGCAGCCCCGCGACAAATACGCAGTATTTT
cdr3_aa: CASSPATNTQYF

cdr3_length: 15
clone_size: NA
j_call: TRBJ2-3
d_call: TRBD2
v_call: TRBV7-9
cdr3_nt: TGTGCCAGCAGCCGAACGGGAGGGGGCACAGATACGCAGTATTTT
cdr3_aa: CASSRTGGGTDTQYF

cdr3_length: 15
clone_size: few
j_call: TRBJ2-2
d_call: TRBD2
v_call: TRBV20-1
cdr3_nt: TGCAGTGCTAGAGTCGCGGGAGTAGGTTCCGGGGAGCTGTTTTTT
cdr3_aa: CSARVAGVGSGELFF

cdr3_length: 18
clone_size: NA
j_call: TRBJ2-1
d_call: NA
v_call: TRBV9
cdr3_nt: TGTGCCAGCAGCGTAAGTTCAAGGGGCAAATTAGAATACAATGAGCAGTTCTTC
cdr3_aa: CASSVSSRGKLEYNEQFF

cdr3_length: 16
clone_size: few
j_call: TRBJ1-4
d_call: NA
v_call: TRBV5-1
cdr3_nt: TGCGCCAGCAGCTTGACTCGGATAACAACTAATGAAAAACTGTTTTTT
cdr3_aa: CASSLTRITTNEKLFF

cdr3_length: 18
clone_size: NA
j_call: TRBJ1-4
d_call: NA
v_call: TRBV4-2
cdr3_nt: TGTGCCAGCAGCCGACCCCAGGGGCGCAAAGCGACTAATGAAAAACTGTTTTTT
cdr3_aa: CASSRPQGRKATNEKLFF

cdr3_length: 15
clone_size: NA
j_call: TRBJ2-7
d_call: NA
v_call: TRBV10-3
cdr3_nt: TGTGCCATCAGTGACAGCCGGGAGCTTAAGTACGAGCAGTACTTC
cdr3_aa: CAISDSRELKYEQYF

cdr3_length: 15
clone_size: few
j_call: TRBJ2-7
d_call: TRBD2
v_call: TRBV12-3/TRBV12-4
cdr3_nt: TGTGCCAGCAACGACCCGGGACTAGGTCCCTACGAGCAGTACTTC
cdr3_aa: CASNDPGLGPYEQYF

cdr3_length: 16
clone_size: few
j_call: TRBJ1-4
d_call: NA
v_call: TRBV28
cdr3_nt: TGTGCCAGCAGTTTAGAGCAAGTCGGGACTAATGAAAAACTGTTTTTT
cdr3_aa: CASSLEQVGTNEKLFF

cdr3_length: 14
clone_size: many
j_call: TRBJ2-1
d_call: NA
v_call: TRBV10-3
cdr3_nt: TGTGCCATCAGTAGAAAGGGTGATAAGGAGGAGCAGTTCTTC
cdr3_aa: CAISRKGDKEEQFF

cdr3_length: 13
clone_size: NA
j_call: TRBJ2-4
d_call: TRBD2
v_call: TRBV5-5
cdr3_nt: TGTGCCAGCGGCTCCGGGACTAGTGTATTTCAGTACTTC
cdr3_aa: CASGSGTSVFQYF

cdr3_length: 15
clone_size: many
j_call: TRBJ2-1
d_call: TRBD2
v_call: TRBV6-1
cdr3_nt: TGTGCCAGCACCTCCGGACTAGCGGACTACAATGAGCAGTTCTTC
cdr3_aa: CASTSGLADYNEQFF

cdr3_length: 16
clone_size: few
j_call: TRBJ2-1
d_call: TRBD2
v_call: TRBV6-2/TRBV6-3
cdr3_nt: TGTGCCAGCAGTTATGTGGCGGGGGGCCCTAACAATGAGCAGTTCTTC
cdr3_aa: CASSYVAGGPNNEQFF

cdr3_length: 15
clone_size: NA
j_call: TRBJ1-2
d_call: TRBD1
v_call: TRBV28
cdr3_nt: TGTGCCAGCAGGCATAACAGGGGGCCAAACTATGGCTACACCTTC
cdr3_aa: CASRHNRGPNYGYTF

cdr3_length: 15
clone_size: few
j_call: TRBJ2-7
d_call: NA
v_call: TRBV7-2
cdr3_nt: TGTGCCAGCAGCTTAGCGCTTTCTGGGGCCTACGAGCAGTACTTC
cdr3_aa: CASSLALSGAYEQYF

cdr3_length: 15
clone_size: few
j_call: TRBJ2-7
d_call: NA
v_call: TRBV4-3
cdr3_nt: TGCGCCAGCAGCCAAGGGGCCAGGGGCTCCTACGAGCAGTACTTC
cdr3_aa: CASSQGARGSYEQYF

cdr3_length: 17
clone_size: many
j_call: TRBJ1-1
d_call: NA
v_call: TRBV5-1
cdr3_nt: TGCGCCAGCAGCTTGGGACCCCGCACCGGGGTGAACACTGAAGCTTTCTTT
cdr3_aa: CASSLGPRTGVNTEAFF

cdr3_length: 14
clone_size: NA
j_call: TRBJ1-3
d_call: NA
v_call: TRBV20-1
cdr3_nt: TGCAGTGCTAGCAGGCAGCAACTAGGAAACACCATATATTTT
cdr3_aa: CSASRQQLGNTIYF

cdr3_length: 16
clone_size: few
j_call: TRBJ1-1
d_call: TRBD1
v_call: TRBV7-9
cdr3_nt: TGTGCCAGCAGCTTAGAGGGGACAGGGGGCCTGGCTGAAGCTTTCTTT
cdr3_aa: CASSLEGTGGLAEAFF

cdr3_length: 12
clone_size: NA
j_call: TRBJ1-1
d_call: NA
v_call: TRBV29-1
cdr3_nt: TGCAGCGCGATCCAGGGAAATAGGAGAGCTTTCTTT
cdr3_aa: CSAIQGNRRAFF

cdr3_length: 13
clone_size: NA
j_call: TRBJ1-2
d_call: NA
v_call: TRBV7-3
cdr3_nt: TGTGCCAGCAGCGCTCGATCCGGCGGCGGCTACACCTTC
cdr3_aa: CASSARSGGGYTF

cdr3_length: 13
clone_size: many
j_call: TRBJ2-7
d_call: NA
v_call: TRBV29-1
cdr3_nt: TGCAGCGTCGGATTCGTGCGCTCCTACGAGCAGTACTTC
cdr3_aa: CSVGFVRSYEQYF

cdr3_length: 11
clone_size: many
j_call: TRBJ2-5
d_call: NA
v_call: TRBV5-1
cdr3_nt: TGCGCCAGCAGCGACGGAGAGACCCAGTACTTC
cdr3_aa: CASSDGETQYF

cdr3_length: 16
clone_size: NA
j_call: TRBJ2-3
d_call: NA
v_call: TRBV3-1
cdr3_nt: TGTGCCAGCAGCCAAGATAACCTATACCCCTCCTATACGCAGTATTTT
cdr3_aa: CASSQDNLYPSYTQYF

cdr3_length: 15
clone_size: few
j_call: TRBJ2-3
d_call: NA
v_call: TRBV27
cdr3_nt: TGTGCCAGCAGGCTGGGGAGTCATAGCACAGATACGCAGTATTTT
cdr3_aa: CASRLGSHSTDTQYF